At least ten counts were recorded for the clone carrying this T cell receptor (beta chain). Its target is unknown. This specimen comes from a study of CD8 T cells in ankylosing spondylitis. Notes on the study in general: Blood of patients with ankylosing spondylitis appeared to be characterized by a TCR beta motif of about eight highly homologous variants.

A quantitative 5'-RACE method, one with molecular barcodes, was used to make TCR beta libraries. TCRdb re-analysed the 5' RACE reads in MiXCR, keeping a single row per CDR3 protein. Among approximately 200,000 distinct CDR3 sequences, approximately 12% were seen once, and the ten largest hold 11%. The clonotype comes from a female donor with ankylosing spondylitis or in good health (not recorded which). Sequences were obtained from blood, either unsorted or a sorted T cell fraction (not recorded which).

CDR3 sequence (DNA): TGTGCCAGCAGTTTGGGGGTGATCGGGGAGCTGTTTTTT. Encoded protein: CASSLGVIGELFF. This rearrangement joins TRBV12-3 or TRBV12-4 to TRBJ2-2, with D possibly being TRBD1 or TRBD2 (5 bases each). V shed 3 bases and J shed 7 bases, with 9 bases lying between them. The CDR3 is made up of 13 amino acids.